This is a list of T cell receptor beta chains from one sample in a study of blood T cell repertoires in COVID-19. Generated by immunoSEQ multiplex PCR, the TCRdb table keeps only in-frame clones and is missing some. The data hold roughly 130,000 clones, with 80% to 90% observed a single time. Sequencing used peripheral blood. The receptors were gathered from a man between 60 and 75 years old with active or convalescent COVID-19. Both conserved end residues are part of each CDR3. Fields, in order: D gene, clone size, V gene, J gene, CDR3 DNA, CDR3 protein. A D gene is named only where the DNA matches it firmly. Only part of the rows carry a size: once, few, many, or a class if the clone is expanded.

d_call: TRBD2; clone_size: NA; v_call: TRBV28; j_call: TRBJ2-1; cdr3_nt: TGTGCCAGCAGTTCCCTAGCGGGAGCCCCGACATCAGTGCAGTTCTTC; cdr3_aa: CASSSLAGAPTSVQFF
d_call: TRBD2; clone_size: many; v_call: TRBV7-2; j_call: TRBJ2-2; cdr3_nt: TGTGCCAGCAGCTTAGCGGGAGGGCCCGGGGAGCTGTTTTTT; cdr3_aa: CASSLAGGPGELFF
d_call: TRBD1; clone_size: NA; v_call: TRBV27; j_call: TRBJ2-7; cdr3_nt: TGTGCCAGCAGTCCGGACAGGGTCTACGAGCAGTACTTC; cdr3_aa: CASSPDRVYEQYF
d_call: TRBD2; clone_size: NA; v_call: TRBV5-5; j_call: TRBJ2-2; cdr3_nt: TGTGCCAGCACGCCACTAGCGGGAGGCACCGGGGAGCTGTTTTTT; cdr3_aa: CASTPLAGGTGELFF
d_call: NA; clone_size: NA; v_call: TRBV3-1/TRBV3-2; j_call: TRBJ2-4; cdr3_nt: TGTGCCAGCAGCCAAGATGCCGGTACCAAAAACATTCAGTACTTC; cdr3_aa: CASSQDAGTKNIQYF
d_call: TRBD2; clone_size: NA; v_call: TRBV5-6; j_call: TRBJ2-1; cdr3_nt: TGTGCCAGCAGCTTGGGTCTAGCGGGAGCCAATGAGCAGTTCTTC; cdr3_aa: CASSLGLAGANEQFF
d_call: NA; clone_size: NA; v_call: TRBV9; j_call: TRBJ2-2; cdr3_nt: TGTGCCAGCAGCGCCCTAGAGGTCGGGGAGCTGTTTTTT; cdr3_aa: CASSALEVGELFF
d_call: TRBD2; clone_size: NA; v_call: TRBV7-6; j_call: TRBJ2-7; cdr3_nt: TGTGCCAGCAGCCGAAGCAGCGGGAGCTCCTACGAGCAGTACTTC; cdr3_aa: CASSRSSGSSYEQYF
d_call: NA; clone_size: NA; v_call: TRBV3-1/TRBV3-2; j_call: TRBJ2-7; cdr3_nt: TGTGCCAGCAGCCCCCGAGGGACATCTACCTACGAGCAGTACTTC; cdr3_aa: CASSPRGTSTYEQYF
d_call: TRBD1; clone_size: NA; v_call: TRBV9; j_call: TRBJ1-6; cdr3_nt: TGTGCCAGCAGCGGGCCGGGACAGTATAATTCACCCCTCCACTTT; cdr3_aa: CASSGPGQYNSPLHF
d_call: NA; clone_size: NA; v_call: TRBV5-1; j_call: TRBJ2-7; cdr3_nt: TGCGCCAGCAGCTTGGAGGGGACAATCTACGAGCAGTACTTC; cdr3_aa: CASSLEGTIYEQYF
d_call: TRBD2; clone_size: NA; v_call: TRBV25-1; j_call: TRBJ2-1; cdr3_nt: TGTGCCAGCAGTGCCAGGCGGGGGGGCTCCTACAATGAGCAGTTCTTC; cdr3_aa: CASSARRGGSYNEQFF
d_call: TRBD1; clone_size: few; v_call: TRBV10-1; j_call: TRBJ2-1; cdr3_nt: TGCGCCAGCAGTGAGTCGGGACAGAGCTCCTACAATGAGCAGTTCTTC; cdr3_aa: CASSESGQSSYNEQFF
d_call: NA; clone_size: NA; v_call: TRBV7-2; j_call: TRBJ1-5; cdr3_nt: TGTGCCAGCAGCAAAGCGGGCGGTAGCAATCAGCCCCAGCATTTT; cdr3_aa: CASSKAGGSNQPQHF
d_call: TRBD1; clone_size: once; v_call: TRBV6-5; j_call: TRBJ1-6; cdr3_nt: TGTGCCAGCGGGACAGGGGGCGATGGTAATTCACCCCTCCACTTT; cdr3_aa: CASGTGGDGNSPLHF
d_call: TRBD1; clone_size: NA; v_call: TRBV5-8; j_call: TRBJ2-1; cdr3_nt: TGTGCCAGCAGCTTGAGGGACAGGGACAATGAGCAGTTCTTC; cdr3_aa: CASSLRDRDNEQFF
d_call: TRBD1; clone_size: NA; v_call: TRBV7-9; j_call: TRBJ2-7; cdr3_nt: TGTGCCAGCAGCTCTTACGGGACAGGGTTTTCCCACGAGCAGTACTTC; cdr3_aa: CASSSYGTGFSHEQYF